Listed below are T cell receptor beta chains from one sample, sequenced in a study of blood T cell repertoires in COVID-19. Measured with immunoSEQ multiplex PCR; TCRdb has only the in-frame clones, and not every one. The table includes about 64,000 clones, 65% to 90% detected once. Sequencing was carried out using peripheral blood. The source of these receptors is a man aged 45-60 years with active COVID-19. Each CDR3 is given with its conserved first and last residue. The D gene is left open where the match is weak. Rows may omit the clone size; those that give it use once, few, many or a size class.

d_call	v_call	j_call	clone_size	cdr3_nt	cdr3_aa
TRBD2	TRBV9	TRBJ2-7	-	TGTGCCAGCAGCGGACGGCTAGCGGGAGGGCACCACGAGCAGTACTTC	CASSGRLAGGHHEQYF
TRBD2	TRBV4-1	TRBJ2-1	-	TGCGCCAGCAGCCTGTCGGGTAGCGGGAGCTCCTACAATGAGCAGTTCTTC	CASSLSGSGSSYNEQFF
TRBD1	TRBV28	TRBJ2-7	-	TGTGCCAGCAGTGAGCGGACAGGGAGCTACGAGCAGTACTTC	CASSERTGSYEQYF
TRBD1	TRBV7-2	TRBJ2-3	-	TGTGCCAGCACCTCAGGCACCCACAGGGGTCCACAGTATTTT	CASTSGTHRGPQYF
TRBD1	TRBV5-5	TRBJ1-3	-	TGTGCCAGCAGCTCTCAGACAGGGAATGGAAACACCATATATTTT	CASSSQTGNGNTIYF
-	TRBV18	TRBJ2-5	-	TGTGCCAGCTCACCACCGGGACACCAAAAAGAGACCCAGTACTTC	CASSPPGHQKETQYF
TRBD2	TRBV5-6	TRBJ2-4	-	TGTGCCAGCAGCCTGGGGCTAGCGGGAGGGATAGCCAAAAACATTCAGTACTTC	CASSLGLAGGIAKNIQYF
-	TRBV29-1	TRBJ1-1	-	TGCAGCGTCGGCGTTGGGGGGAGGACTGAAGCTTTCTTT	CSVGVGGRTEAFF
-	TRBV5-1	TRBJ2-1	few	TGCGCCAGCAGCTTGGTAAGACTAGTAAGGGGCAATGAGCAGTTCTTC	CASSLVRLVRGNEQFF
TRBD2	TRBV4-2	TRBJ2-4	-	TGTGCCAGCAGCCAAGAAAAGCGGGGCTTAGCCAAAAACATTCAGTACTTC	CASSQEKRGLAKNIQYF
TRBD1	TRBV4-2	TRBJ2-2	-	TGTGCCAGCAGCTCAGGGGGCCCCGCCGGGGAGCTGTTTTTT	CASSSGGPAGELFF
TRBD1	TRBV2	TRBJ1-5	-	TGTGCCAGCAGCTACACAGGGGGCGGGGGGCAGCCCCAGCATTTT	CASSYTGGGGQPQHF
TRBD1	TRBV27	TRBJ2-7	few	TGTGCCAGCAGCAGGGAAATGGACAGGGTTACGGGTGAGCAGTACTTC	CASSREMDRVTGEQYF
TRBD1	TRBV25-1	TRBJ2-7	-	TGTGCCAGCAGTGCCGACAGGGACTCCTACGAGCAGTACTTC	CASSADRDSYEQYF
TRBD1	TRBV7-3	TRBJ2-7	-	TGTGCCAGCAGCTTACAGGGGGCTCTGTCCGAGCAGTACTTC	CASSLQGALSEQYF